Listed below are T cell receptor beta chains from one sample, sequenced in a study of blood T cell repertoires in COVID-19. Generated by immunoSEQ multiplex PCR, the TCRdb table keeps only in-frame clones and is missing some. The table includes about 490,000 clones, approximately 85% detected once. Sequencing input: peripheral blood. The source is a human donor in a cohort sampled during active COVID-19. Each CDR3 is given without its conserved first and last residue. For some rows the clone size is stated as once, few or many, or as a class when expanded; others skip it.

CDR3aa: ASSGLSGQAAYGYT; abundance: -; v_gene: TRBV9; len: 14; j_gene: TRBJ1-2
CDR3aa: ASSKKREGDTGELF; abundance: -; v_gene: TRBV6-6; len: 14; j_gene: TRBJ2-2
CDR3aa: ASGGLAGRWETQY; abundance: -; v_gene: TRBV7-2; len: 13; j_gene: TRBJ2-5
CDR3aa: ATSRDGPPYSNQPQH; abundance: -; v_gene: TRBV15; len: 15; j_gene: TRBJ1-5
CDR3aa: ASSSDSLGGSNQPQH; abundance: -; v_gene: TRBV27; len: 15; j_gene: TRBJ1-5
CDR3aa: ASIWSQEQY; abundance: -; v_gene: TRBV6-5; len: 9; j_gene: TRBJ2-3
CDR3aa: ASSWTGTGDWTEAF; abundance: -; v_gene: TRBV5-1; len: 14; j_gene: TRBJ1-1
CDR3aa: ASRGLAVNNEQF; abundance: -; v_gene: TRBV2; len: 12; j_gene: TRBJ2-1
CDR3aa: ASRKPGQGYNEQF; abundance: -; v_gene: TRBV28; len: 13; j_gene: TRBJ2-1
CDR3aa: SVVGGRGSDTQY; abundance: -; v_gene: TRBV29-1; len: 12; j_gene: TRBJ2-3
CDR3aa: ASTLAAANTEAF; abundance: -; v_gene: TRBV5-1; len: 12; j_gene: TRBJ1-1
CDR3aa: ASSHFRSFKWTDTQY; abundance: -; v_gene: TRBV23-1; len: 15; j_gene: TRBJ2-3
CDR3aa: AWRAAGGAYNSPLH; abundance: few; v_gene: TRBV30; len: 14; j_gene: TRBJ1-6
CDR3aa: ASSASGDEQF; abundance: -; v_gene: TRBV11-2; len: 10; j_gene: TRBJ2-1
CDR3aa: ASGLRDRAYEQY; abundance: -; v_gene: TRBV12-5; len: 12; j_gene: TRBJ2-7
CDR3aa: ASSLSWPGQAGNTIY; abundance: -; v_gene: TRBV28; len: 15; j_gene: TRBJ1-3
CDR3aa: ASSPGQGYQPQH; abundance: -; v_gene: TRBV7-2; len: 12; j_gene: TRBJ1-5
CDR3aa: SVRTSGRSDTQY; abundance: -; v_gene: TRBV29-1; len: 12; j_gene: TRBJ2-3
CDR3aa: ASSLGARRGSYEQY; abundance: -; v_gene: TRBV5-6; len: 14; j_gene: TRBJ2-7
CDR3aa: ASSLRSSGANVLT; abundance: once; v_gene: TRBV7-3; len: 13; j_gene: TRBJ2-6
CDR3aa: ASSFLTSGRDTQY; abundance: -; v_gene: TRBV27; len: 13; j_gene: TRBJ2-3
CDR3aa: ASSADRVQGGNEKLF; abundance: few; v_gene: TRBV5-1; len: 15; j_gene: TRBJ1-4
CDR3aa: ASSLEAGAGYEQY; abundance: -; v_gene: TRBV7-3; len: 13; j_gene: TRBJ2-7
CDR3aa: ASRLDAGNTEAF; abundance: -; v_gene: TRBV6-5; len: 12; j_gene: TRBJ1-1
CDR3aa: ASSTFGQNTEAF; abundance: -; v_gene: TRBV27; len: 12; j_gene: TRBJ1-1
CDR3aa: ASSLFGQGGTHGYT; abundance: -; v_gene: TRBV7-2; len: 14; j_gene: TRBJ1-2
CDR3aa: ASSPGAGLPYEQY; abundance: once; v_gene: TRBV5-1; len: 13; j_gene: TRBJ2-7
CDR3aa: ASSLVLITGPQPQH; abundance: -; v_gene: TRBV7-9; len: 14; j_gene: TRBJ1-5
CDR3aa: ASSFFQVNSPLH; abundance: -; v_gene: TRBV7-2; len: 12; j_gene: TRBJ1-6
CDR3aa: ASSYPGQGAAGEQY; abundance: few; v_gene: TRBV6-6; len: 14; j_gene: TRBJ2-7
CDR3aa: AISEVTPHEQY; abundance: -; v_gene: TRBV10-3; len: 11; j_gene: TRBJ2-7
CDR3aa: ASSLGPSGSYNEQF; abundance: once; v_gene: TRBV5-1; len: 14; j_gene: TRBJ2-1
CDR3aa: AVYDRDRGNTIY; abundance: -; v_gene: TRBV10-3; len: 12; j_gene: TRBJ1-3
CDR3aa: ASSIGQGVGYEQY; abundance: -; v_gene: TRBV19; len: 13; j_gene: TRBJ2-7
CDR3aa: SVANRTGANTDTQY; abundance: -; v_gene: TRBV29-1; len: 14; j_gene: TRBJ2-3
CDR3aa: AISPLAGESNEQF; abundance: -; v_gene: TRBV10-3; len: 13; j_gene: TRBJ2-1
CDR3aa: ASRDSSLYEQY; abundance: -; v_gene: TRBV28; len: 11; j_gene: TRBJ2-7
CDR3aa: ASSSLAGGGEQY; abundance: -; v_gene: TRBV6-5; len: 12; j_gene: TRBJ2-7
CDR3aa: ASSLYGNQETQY; abundance: -; v_gene: TRBV27; len: 12; j_gene: TRBJ2-5
CDR3aa: ASSEGHPGTQY; abundance: -; v_gene: TRBV19; len: 11; j_gene: TRBJ2-5
CDR3aa: ATSDLRGSGNQPQH; abundance: few; v_gene: TRBV24-1; len: 14; j_gene: TRBJ1-5
CDR3aa: SVPSFSSHEQY; abundance: -; v_gene: TRBV29-1; len: 11; j_gene: TRBJ2-7
CDR3aa: ASSLEGEANTGELF; abundance: -; v_gene: TRBV11-3; len: 14; j_gene: TRBJ2-2
CDR3aa: ASSRPRQGADPGELF; abundance: -; v_gene: TRBV4-3; len: 15; j_gene: TRBJ2-2
CDR3aa: ASSLLAGDTDTQY; abundance: -; v_gene: TRBV19; len: 13; j_gene: TRBJ2-3
CDR3aa: ASSHLSRREQF; abundance: few; v_gene: TRBV4-3; len: 11; j_gene: TRBJ2-1
CDR3aa: ASSSLTSDNEQF; abundance: -; v_gene: TRBV11-3; len: 12; j_gene: TRBJ2-1